This T cell receptor beta chain was sequenced for a study of immune cell composition in non-small cell lung cancer. Study context: Tumours were mainly lung adenocarcinoma or squamous cell carcinoma.

With regard to this clone: Its antigen is not known.

Normal lung sampling was at least 3 cm from the tumour, as distant as possible. The study, taken as a whole, reports: It was not proven that tumour-reactive clones equal dominant tumour-associated clones.

The length of the CDR3 is 17 residues. The germline V gene has CDR1 LNHNV and CDR2 YYDKDF (reference sequence). Losses at the gene ends were 3 bases for V and 2 bases for J; bases not matched to a gene: 8. The assay was immunoSEQ multiplex PCR, and TCRdb's table has in-frame clones only and misses some. The sample records 3,000 or so clones, about 80% being singletons. The chain links TRBV15 to TRBJ2-5, with 11 nucleotides matching TRBD2. The sample was non-adjacent lung tissue. The origin of this receptor is a human donor with non-small cell lung cancer. Here the CDR3 DNA reads TGTGCCACCAGCAGCCTAGAGGGACTAGCGGTTCAAGAGACCCAGTACTTC. This translates into CATSSLEGLAVQETQYF. Supplemented by reference TRBV15 and TRBJ2-5, the full variable domain reads DAMVIQNPRYQVTQFGKPVTLSCSQTLNHNVMYWYQQKSSQAPKLLFHYYDKDFNNEADTPDNFQSRRPNTSFCFLDIRSPGLGDTAMYLCATSSLEGLAVQETQYFGPGTRLLVL.